A single T cell receptor beta chain is shown here with its context. Its antigen is not identified. This record belongs to a study of cytomegalovirus exposure and HLA in healthy donors. The CDR3 covers 15 residues. Between the trimmed V and J ends, which lost 5 bases and 1 base, there was a span of 14 bases. The germline V gene encodes CDR1 MNHNS and CDR2 SASEGT. Points from the study as a whole: For most TCR sequences rarity was the rule, although some public TCRs occurred in many donors. The study designated 150 or so TCR beta chains cytomegalovirus-associated. Three CMV-associated chains proved CMV antigen-specific in vitro. As was reported, the classifier diagnosed cytomegalovirus status with high specificity and sensitivity.

Measured with immunoSEQ multiplex PCR; TCRdb has only the in-frame clones, and not every one. The sample contains fewer than 200,000 clones, 80% to 90% of which appear only once. The TCR originated in a woman in her thirties in good health and CMV-seronegative. This chain links TRBV6-1 with TRBJ1-2, with no clear D. What was sequenced was PBMCs. CDR3 sequence (DNA): TGTGCCAGCAGTAACCCCCAGGCGCATAACTATGGCTACACCTTC. Its translation: CASSNPQAHNYGYTF.